The T cell receptor (beta chain) under discussion was sequenced for a study of T cell clonality in common variable immunodeficiency. Findings of the study overall: Fewer deletions and N-nucleotide insertions were reportedly seen in common variable immunodeficiency TCR beta sequences.

This clone was seen ten or more times. Its antigen is undetermined. The read ends 3 residues early relative to the CDR3; the germline J gene fills the gap. Patients and controls were mostly of Caucasian heritage. Sequencing input was equivalent genomic DNA from CVID and controls. The data were produced by immunoSEQ multiplex PCR, yet TCRdb's version contains in-frame clones alone and is incomplete. The specimen has 8,500 to 10,000 clones, none found just once. The CDR3 contains 13 residues. V shed 4 bases and J 4 bases; nucleotides not matched to a gene: 3. Germline V CDR1 and CDR2: SGHVS, FQNEAQ. This clonotype originated in a human donor with common variable immunodeficiency. Source material: peripheral blood mononuclear cells. The chain couples TRBV7-8 to TRBJ2-5; 7 bases map to TRBD1. The CDR3 DNA, read in part, is TGTGCCAGCAGCTACAACAGGGGAGAGACC. This codes for CASSYNRGET. The complete CDR3 protein is CASSYNRGETQYF.